This T cell receptor beta chain comes out of a study of technical replicates of blood from a few donors. Germline V gives CDR1 GTSNPN, CDR2 SVGIG (reference sequence). V was clipped by 2 bases and J by 5 bases; unmatched bases: 9. This CDR3 has 16 amino acids. Repertoires were generated with immunoSEQ multiplex PCR, while TCRdb's copy carries only in-frame clones and drops some. The sample yields about 70,000 clones, approximately 96% seen once. This sequence originates from a human donor in good health. What was sequenced was T cells isolated from PBMCs. This chain uses TRBV30 with TRBJ2-5, with 12 bases fitting TRBD2. CDR3 sequence (DNA): TGTGCCTGGAGTCCATTTCGTCTAGCGGGAGGGGAGACCCAGTACTTC. Amino acid sequence: CAWSPFRLAGGETQYF. Full variable domain (rest looked up from reference TRBV30 and TRBJ2-5): SQTIHQWPATLVQPVGSPLSLECTVEGTSNPNLYWYRQAAGRGLQLLFYSVGIGQISSEVPQNLSASRPQDRQFILSSKKLLLSDSGFYLCAWSPFRLAGGETQYFGPGTRLLVL.